These 5 T cell receptor beta chains came from one sample sequenced in a study of beta chain features in type 1 diabetes (dated by TCRdb to the late 2010s). Summary of the overall study and its limitations: In all four CD4+ subsets, TCRB CDR3 length was moderately but significantly shorter in type 1 diabetes patients.

The library was generated by the immunoSEQ multiplex PCR assay. The High Capacity cDNA Reverse Transcription Kit was used to reverse transcribe all of the isolated RNA, meaning that expressed TCRB transcripts were what got sequenced. Drawn from immuneACCESS, this table holds only the in-frame rearrangements with V and J called that TCRdb kept. Clones are partly lost; checked studies trace under half to an unresolved V gene and leave the rest unexplained. Present in this sample are around 41,000 clones, 65% to 70% of which were seen just once. The ten largest make up around 1.8% of the sample. The antigens for these receptors are not known. The sequenced sample was Tregs from blood. The cell subset or site label corresponds to: regulatory CD4+ T cells. Source of these receptors: a young man with type 1 diabetes. Some clones in this sample may be carry-over from other donors' samples.

V and J are TRBV5-1 and TRBJ2-2, with D perhaps TRBD1 (7 bases). CDR1 and CDR2 from the germline V gene are SGHRS and YFSETQ. V shed 5 bases and J shed 4 bases, with 12 bases lying between them. The CDR3 runs 14 residues. CDR3 nucleotides: TGCGCCAGCAGGGAGGGACAGATCACCGGGGAGCTGTTTTTT. This codes for CASREGQITGELFF. Complete variable domain (other parts from reference TRBV5-1 and TRBJ2-2): KAGVTQTPRYLIKTRGQQVTLSCSPISGHRSVSWYQQTPGQGLQFLFEYFSETQRNKGNFPGRFSGRQFSNSRSEMNVSTLELGDSALYLCASREGQITGELFFGEGSRLTVL.

The chain employs TRBV6-4 and TRBJ2-5, with 7 positions matching TRBD2. Per the germline V gene, CDR1 is MRHNA and CDR2 is SNTAGT. The CDR3 sequence is 14 residues long. V shed 6 bases and J 2 bases; nucleotides not matched to a gene: 6. The CDR3 region has the DNA TGTGCCAGCAGCGATGGGGGACTACAAGAGACCCAGTACTTC. It yields the protein CASSDGGLQETQYF.

The rearrangement joins TRBV10-1 to TRBJ2-4, with 7 bases matching TRBD2. The CDR3 has 13 residues. Per the germline V gene, CDR1 is WNHNN and CDR2 is SYGVQD (reference sequence). V was clipped by 0 bases and J by 13 bases; unmatched bases: 6. The CDR3 is CASSESMLAGQYF. The CDR3 region has the DNA TGCGCCAGCAGTGAGTCGATGTTAGCGGGCCAGTACTTC.

The V gene is TRBV4-1, the J gene TRBJ1-2, with 8 bases lining up with TRBD1. Germline V CDR1 and CDR2: MGHRA, YSYEKL. The V gene end was trimmed by 2 bases and the J gene end by 4 bases; junction bases not matched to a gene: 3. The CDR3 covers 14 residues. CDR3 in amino acids: CASSQTGGAYGYTF. The CDR3, as DNA: TGCGCCAGCAGCCAAACAGGGGGTGCCTATGGCTACACCTTC.

The V and J genes are TRBV2 and TRBJ2-3; D is unresolved. The germline V and J ends were trimmed by 6 bases and 0 bases, with 4 bases remaining between them. The CDR3 spans 12 residues. Per germline, CDR1 SNHLY and CDR2 FYNNEI. The CDR3 reads CASRASTDTQYF. The CDR3 bases are TGTGCCAGCAGAGCGAGCACAGATACGCAGTATTTT.